Below, 3 T cell receptor beta chains from the same sample are listed, as sequenced in a study. Treg sorting used a CD4+CD25+CD127-/low gate. TCRdb independently ran MiXCR on the 5' RACE reads; one entry per CDR3 protein. In the table there are over 25,000 distinct CDR3 sequences, 25% to 30% of which are singletons. Sequencing was carried out using tumor-infiltrating Tregs sorted from the breast tumor. Source of these receptors: a female donor with breast cancer.

The chain recombines TRBV9 with TRBJ2-1; 11 nucleotides match TRBD2. J was trimmed by 9 bases and V by 0 bases; bases with no gene match: 5. Per the germline V gene, CDR1 is SGDLS and CDR2 is YYNGEE. The CDR3 runs to 15 residues. CDR3 residues: CASSVVNSGRGEQFF. The CDR3 region has the DNA TGTGCCAGCAGCGTAGTAAATAGCGGGAGGGGTGAGCAGTTCTTC.

V usage is TRBV19 and J usage is TRBJ1-2; TRBD1 matches 8 bases. Germline trimming cut 6 bases from V and 5 bases from J; bases unmatched to any gene: 8. Per germline, CDR1 LNHDA and CDR2 SQIVND (reference sequence). The CDR3 spans 14 residues. In DNA form, the CDR3 reads TGTGCCAGTAGAAAGACAGGGGCCCTTTATGGCTACACCTTC. The encoded protein is CASRKTGALYGYTF.

Only a few counts were recorded for this clonotype. This sequence joins TRBV18 and TRBJ2-7; no firm D call. Germline lookup yields CDR1 KGHSH and CDR2 LQKENI. Trimming cost V 3 bases and J 5 bases, with 5 bases left between them. CDR3 length: 11 amino acids. The CDR3 spells CASSPSDEQYF. DNA of the CDR3: TGTGCCAGCTCACCCTCGGACGAGCAGTACTTC. Complete variable domain (other parts from reference TRBV18 and TRBJ2-7): NAGVMQNPRHLVRRRGQEARLRCSPMKGHSHVYWYRQLPEEGLKFMVYLQKENIIDESGMPKERFSAEFPKEGPSILRIQQVVRGDSAAYFCASSPSDEQYFGPGTRLTVT.